This is a list of T cell receptor beta chains from one sample in a study of cytotoxic CD8 clonotypes in ibrutinib-treated CLL. Produced via immunoSEQ multiplex PCR; TCRdb's table is partial and in-frame only. The table has fewer than 85,000 clones, more than 75% seen once. The input for sequencing was PBMCs, taken after 12 months of ibrutinib treatment. All receptors derive from a human donor with chronic lymphocytic leukemia. CDR3s leave out the opening cysteine and the closing phenylalanine or tryptophan. Some rows mark clone size as missing; the rest say once, few, many or name a class of expanded clone.

TRBJ1-2,TRBV4-3,.,ASSQEPGHYGYT
TRBJ2-3,TRBV27,few,ASSPLGPDTQY
TRBJ1-1,TRBV15,.,ATSRDRGGQGGSEAF
TRBJ2-1,TRBV9,once,ASSVEHPGLAGARYEQF
TRBJ2-1,TRBV18,.,ASSPPDQGHNEQF
TRBJ1-5,TRBV6-5,.,ASSYGGEGQPQH
TRBJ2-3,TRBV29-1,.,SVRRGTDTQY
TRBJ2-1,TRBV7-2,.,ASSSELYNEQF
TRBJ2-5,TRBV30,.,AWSPNPQETQY
TRBJ1-5,TRBV2,few,ASSAQDRASQH
TRBJ2-7,TRBV28,.,ASSRATGQSYEQY
TRBJ1-1,TRBV6-5,few,ASRQTGLEAF
TRBJ2-7,TRBV19,few,ASSMAPYEQY
TRBJ1-5,TRBV6-5,.,ASSYSKGGILGPQH
TRBJ2-1,TRBV19,.,ASSISGASGNNEQF
TRBJ2-1,TRBV5-1,.,ASSLVGDLPRF
TRBJ1-5,TRBV30,.,AWSVKGGPQH
TRBJ1-1,TRBV9,once,ASSTQGGTGNTEAF
TRBJ1-6,TRBV23-1,.,ASKDRANNSPLH
TRBJ1-4,TRBV7-9,.,ASSQGDATNEKLF
TRBJ2-1,TRBV18,.,ASSLGGVYNEQF
TRBJ2-5,TRBV7-6,.,ASRASSETQY
TRBJ1-4,TRBV11-2,.,ASSLDRHEKLF
TRBJ2-3,TRBV19,many,ASSMYSADTQY
TRBJ2-5,TRBV29-1,.,SVVGQEETQY
TRBJ2-3,TRBV18,.,ASSPRGGGSTDTQY
TRBJ1-5,TRBV7-9,few,ASSLAGGQPQH
TRBJ1-1,TRBV18,.,ASSPEKNTEAF
TRBJ1-4,TRBV14,few,ASSQGRDATNEKLF
TRBJ2-6,TRBV7-3,.,ASSPRGPSGANVLT
TRBJ1-5,TRBV7-9,few,ASSPTGGSNQPQH
TRBJ2-5,TRBV11-2,.,ASNDAGWGEKETQY
TRBJ2-7,TRBV18,.,ASSPRQSSYEQY
TRBJ1-1,TRBV6-6,.,ASRGRGRLAEAF
TRBJ1-1,TRBV5-6,.,ASSLVRSTEAF
TRBJ2-1,TRBV5-1,.,ASSLGEANEQF
TRBJ2-1,TRBV9,.,ASTGGTTGEQF
TRBJ2-2,TRBV9,.,ASSVVGSRDVGELF
TRBJ1-2,TRBV29-1,.,SVGGRGGGYT
TRBJ1-1,TRBV10-3,.,AISLGTGSNMNTEAF
TRBJ2-3,TRBV5-1,.,ASRVVRATDTQY